This T cell receptor beta chain was documented in a study of blood T cell repertoires in COVID-19. Study-level information: Acute-phase and convalescent COVID-19 samples originated in the United States, Italy and Spain. In each case, the material was cDNA or gDNA derived from T cells, B-cell-depleted T cells, or PBMCs.

V shed 0 bases and J shed 4 bases, with 12 bases lying between them. The CDR3 totals 15 residues. Per germline, CDR1 SGHRS and CDR2 YFSETQ. Patients at the Seattle site were enrolled during active infection and followed longitudinally. In the original processing: Reference gene primer amplification gave nucleated cell count estimates. TCRdb's table, derived via immunoSEQ multiplex PCR, lists solely in-frame clones and lacks some. Clonal size and the V and J genes are those of that table, whereas D and trimming came from the DNA. This table holds about 370,000 clones, 89% found once. Sequenced material: peripheral blood. V and J are TRBV5-1 and TRBJ2-3, with D perhaps matching TRBD1 (5 bases). This clonotype was sampled from a woman aged 25-40 years with COVID-19, enrolled during active disease. CDR3 sequence (DNA): TGCGCCAGCAGCTTGGGGACACCCTTCGCAGATACGCAGTATTTT. It specifies CASSLGTPFADTQYF.